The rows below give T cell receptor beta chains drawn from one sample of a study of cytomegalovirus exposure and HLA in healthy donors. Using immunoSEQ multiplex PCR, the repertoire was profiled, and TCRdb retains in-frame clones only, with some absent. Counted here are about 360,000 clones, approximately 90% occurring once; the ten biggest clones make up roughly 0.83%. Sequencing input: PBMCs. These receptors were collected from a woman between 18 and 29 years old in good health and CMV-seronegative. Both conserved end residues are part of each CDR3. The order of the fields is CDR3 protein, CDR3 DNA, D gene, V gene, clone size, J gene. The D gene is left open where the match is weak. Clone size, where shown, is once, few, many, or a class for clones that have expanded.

CASSLAQREFGEQYF	TGTGCCAGCAGCTTAGCCCAGCGGGAGTTTGGCGAGCAGTACTTC	TRBD2	TRBV11-2	.	TRBJ2-7
CASSPLDRFHEQYF	TGTGCCAGCTCACCACTTGACAGGTTCCACGAGCAGTACTTC	.	TRBV18	.	TRBJ2-7
CATSPWTDTSYEQYF	TGTGCCACCAGCCCCTGGACAGACACTTCCTACGAGCAGTACTTC	.	TRBV7-9	.	TRBJ2-7
CASSLWLQGNYGYTF	TGTGCCAGCAGCTTATGGCTCCAGGGTAACTATGGCTACACCTTC	.	TRBV11-2	.	TRBJ1-2
CASSPTLGLAGVNEQFF	TGTGCCAGCAGCCCCACCTTGGGACTAGCGGGAGTTAATGAGCAGTTCTTC	TRBD2	TRBV7-2	many	TRBJ2-1
CSVEDKSTDTQYF	TGCAGCGTTGAAGATAAAAGCACAGATACGCAGTATTTT	.	TRBV29-1	.	TRBJ2-3
CASSLTTSGSTDTQYF	TGTGCCAGCAGCTTAACGACTAGCGGGAGTACAGATACGCAGTATTTT	TRBD2	TRBV7-3	.	TRBJ2-3
CASSPTGLLLPYEQYF	TGTGCCAGCAGCCCGACGGGACTCCTCCTCCCCTACGAGCAGTACTTC	.	TRBV13	.	TRBJ2-7
CASSRGPLAGGHDEQYF	TGCGCCAGCAGCAGAGGACCTCTAGCGGGAGGACACGACGAGCAGTACTTC	TRBD2	TRBV5-1	.	TRBJ2-7
CASSLDFYEQYF	TGTGCCAGCAGCTTAGACTTCTACGAGCAGTACTTC	.	TRBV7-9	.	TRBJ2-7
CASSPGREGTSQYF	TGTGCCAGCTCACCGGGCAGGGAAGGTACCTCACAGTACTTC	.	TRBV18	few	TRBJ2-7
CASSSDRDYGYTF	TGTGCCAGCAGCTCGGACAGGGACTATGGCTACACCTTC	TRBD1	TRBV9	.	TRBJ1-2
CASSLVGVAGTRFF	TGTGCCAGCAGCTTAGTTGGCGTGGCAGGAACTCGGTTTTTT	.	TRBV11-2	few	TRBJ1-4
CASSFQSGADTQYF	TGTGCCAGCAGCTTTCAGTCAGGGGCCGATACGCAGTATTTT	.	TRBV7-8	.	TRBJ2-3
CASSDKRGNQPQHF	TGTGCCAGCAGCGATAAGCGGGGGAATCAGCCCCAGCATTTT	.	TRBV27	.	TRBJ1-5
CSAPGAHTQYF	TGCAGTGCCCCCGGAGCGCATACGCAGTATTTT	.	TRBV20-1	once	TRBJ2-3
CASSSDTGHNYGYTF	TGTGCCAGCAGCTCTGATACGGGACATAACTATGGCTACACCTTC	.	TRBV7-8	.	TRBJ1-2
CASSEFSDREVPNYGYTF	TGTGCCAGCTCAGAGTTTTCGGACAGGGAAGTTCCTAACTATGGCTACACCTTC	TRBD1	TRBV18	.	TRBJ1-2
CATGTANVQYF	TGTGCCACCGGGACAGCCAACGTGCAGTACTTC	TRBD1	TRBV2	.	TRBJ2-7
CASSGGGAPPYGYTF	TGTGCCAGCAGTGGGGGCGGGGCACCCCCCTATGGCTACACCTTC	.	TRBV6-1	.	TRBJ1-2
CASSYRTGETQYF	TGTGCCAGCAGCTATAGGACTGGAGAGACCCAGTACTTC	.	TRBV7-6	.	TRBJ2-5
CASSSPDRGEQYF	TGTGCCAGCAGTTCTCCGGACAGGGGCGAGCAGTACTTC	TRBD1	TRBV27	.	TRBJ2-7
CASRQGLGYTF	TGTGCCAGCCGACAGGGCTTAGGCTACACCTTC	TRBD1	TRBV6-5	.	TRBJ1-2
CASSLGQGDYTF	TGTGCCAGCAGCTTAGGGCAGGGTGACTACACCTTC	.	TRBV7-9	.	TRBJ1-2
CASSSRTSRYNEQFF	TGTGCCAGCAGTTCCCGGACTAGCAGATACAATGAGCAGTTCTTC	TRBD2	TRBV6-5	.	TRBJ2-1
CASHPGQGQSSYNSPLHF	TGTGCCAGCCACCCCGGACAGGGGCAAAGCTCCTATAATTCACCCCTCCACTTT	TRBD1	TRBV27	.	TRBJ1-6
CASSSHSGTGPYEQYF	TGTGCCAGCAGTTCCCACTCCGGGACAGGGCCCTACGAGCAGTACTTC	TRBD1	TRBV6-6	.	TRBJ2-7
CASSGTGSEAFF	TGTGCCAGCTCCGGAACAGGGTCTGAAGCTTTCTTT	.	TRBV7-9	.	TRBJ1-1
CASSPPFCGAYGYTF	TGTGCCAGCAGCCCCCCCTTTTGCGGCGCCTACGGCTACACCTTC	.	TRBV21-1	.	TRBJ1-2
CASSLASSGGSYEQYF	TGTGCCAGCAGCTTAGCGTCTAGCGGGGGTTCCTACGAGCAGTACTTC	TRBD2	TRBV7-8	.	TRBJ2-7
CASSPLAELSGELFF	TGTGCCAGCAGTCCTCTGGCGGAGCTTTCGGGGGAGCTGTTTTTT	.	TRBV28	.	TRBJ2-2
CASSKRTDGNTIYF	TGTGCCAGCAGTAAGCGGACAGATGGAAACACCATATATTTT	.	TRBV28	.	TRBJ1-3
CASSGRESPLHF	TGCGCCAGCAGCGGGCGGGAGTCACCCCTCCACTTT	.	TRBV4-1	.	TRBJ1-6
CASSVWGSAGYEQYF	TGTGCCAGCAGCGTCTGGGGGTCAGCGGGATACGAGCAGTACTTC	TRBD2	TRBV2	.	TRBJ2-7
CASSQVASGAYEQYF	TGTGCCAGCAGCCAAGTGGCTAGCGGGGCCTACGAGCAGTACTTC	TRBD2	TRBV4-2	.	TRBJ2-7
CASSTLAGGSYEQYF	TGTGCCAGCAGCACACTAGCGGGAGGCTCCTACGAGCAGTACTTC	TRBD2	TRBV11-2	.	TRBJ2-7
CASIQGPEDYGYTF	TGTGCCAGCATCCAGGGGCCTGAGGACTATGGCTACACCTTC	.	TRBV2	few	TRBJ1-2
CASSPTSGRSGELFF	TGTGCCAGCAGTCCGACGTCAGGGAGGTCCGGGGAGCTGTTTTTT	.	TRBV2	once	TRBJ2-2
CAWGQGGTEAFF	TGTGCCTGGGGACAGGGGGGCACTGAAGCTTTCTTT	TRBD1	TRBV30	few	TRBJ1-1
CASSLLAGGPPGELFF	TGCGCCAGCAGCTTGCTAGCGGGGGGCCCTCCCGGGGAGCTGTTTTTT	TRBD2	TRBV5-1	.	TRBJ2-2